A selection of T cell receptor beta chains follows, all from one sample in a study of spatial heterogeneity in lung cancer. TCRdb reanalysed the 5' RACE reads using MiXCR and keeps one entry per CDR3 protein. The table records over 50,000 distinct CDR3 sequences, roughly 5.9% of them present only once. The material was PBMCs, obtained at surgery. These receptors all come from a female donor with early-stage non-small cell lung cancer. The CDR3 runs from the conserved cysteine through the conserved F or W. D genes are given only for firm matches.

D	J	V	CDR3
TRBD1	TRBJ2-1	TRBV10-3	CAISEVQGATNEQFF
-	TRBJ2-7	TRBV14	CASSQSGKHYEQYF
TRBD1	TRBJ1-3	TRBV7-2	CASSSTTGGSGNTIYF
-	TRBJ2-5	TRBV5-5	CASSLLGQGQQETQYF
-	TRBJ2-3	TRBV7-7	CASSLVPGDTQYF
-	TRBJ2-3	TRBV2	CASSRRGASTDTQYF
-	TRBJ1-2	TRBV5-1	CASSLGQLNYGYTF
-	TRBJ2-1	TRBV4-1	CASSPEGRYNEQFF
-	TRBJ1-6	TRBV13	CASSLGRGNSPLHF
-	TRBJ2-1	TRBV5-1	CASSLEVQGQSSYNEQFF
-	TRBJ1-1	TRBV5-1	CASSPEGRKTEAFF
TRBD1	TRBJ2-7	TRBV6-2/TRBV6-3	CASSSPGQGGFEQYF
-	TRBJ2-1	TRBV20-1	CSAITSAVLSEQFF
-	TRBJ1-6	TRBV6-1	CASSEGGRSENSPLHF
TRBD1	TRBJ1-2	TRBV3-1	CASSARTGGANNGYTF
-	TRBJ1-1	TRBV13	CASSLPRDLWNTEAFF
TRBD2	TRBJ2-2	TRBV19	CASSIGSGTSGTGELFF
-	TRBJ2-1	TRBV12-3/TRBV12-4	CASSLVGLSLGPEQFF
-	TRBJ2-7	TRBV28	CASSSLSYEQYF
-	TRBJ2-5	TRBV5-4	CASSLAGAQETQYF
-	TRBJ2-5	TRBV2	CASSEQQGQETQYF
-	TRBJ1-2	TRBV14	CASSAQPLYGYTF
-	TRBJ2-7	TRBV5-5	CASSTETGYSYEQYF
TRBD2	TRBJ2-3	TRBV2	CASSATAGADTQYF
-	TRBJ1-1	TRBV7-9	CASSLNFAREAFF
-	TRBJ1-2	TRBV28	CASSFREGYTF
-	TRBJ2-3	TRBV12-3/TRBV12-4	CASSFLGGGTDTQCF
-	TRBJ1-2	TRBV6-5	CASGASWASGYTF
-	TRBJ1-6	TRBV19	CASSIVLGSVNSPLHF
-	TRBJ2-5	TRBV5-1	CASSLGLQGGQETQYF
-	TRBJ1-4	TRBV7-6	CASSFGQNNEKLFF
TRBD1	TRBJ1-3	TRBV15	CATSRGGQGADTIYF
-	TRBJ1-1	TRBV4-2	CASSQVAPNTEAFF
TRBD1	TRBJ2-3	TRBV9	CASSADRGQSDTQYF
TRBD1	TRBJ2-4	TRBV27	CASTRQGLAKNIQYF
TRBD1	TRBJ2-7	TRBV25-1	CASSDPTGGFGQYF
TRBD2	TRBJ2-7	TRBV20-1	CSAKHLAGLLEQYF
TRBD2	TRBJ2-7	TRBV18	CASSFTSVGEQYF
TRBD1	TRBJ1-6	TRBV7-6	CASSAQTGVGSPLHF
TRBD2	TRBJ2-3	TRBV20-1	CSAREGGRAIGTQYF
TRBD1	TRBJ1-5	TRBV29-1	CSVEPGRGQPHHF
TRBD2	TRBJ2-1	TRBV24-1	CAILAGETNEQFF
-	TRBJ2-2	TRBV20-1	CSARWPLNTGELFF